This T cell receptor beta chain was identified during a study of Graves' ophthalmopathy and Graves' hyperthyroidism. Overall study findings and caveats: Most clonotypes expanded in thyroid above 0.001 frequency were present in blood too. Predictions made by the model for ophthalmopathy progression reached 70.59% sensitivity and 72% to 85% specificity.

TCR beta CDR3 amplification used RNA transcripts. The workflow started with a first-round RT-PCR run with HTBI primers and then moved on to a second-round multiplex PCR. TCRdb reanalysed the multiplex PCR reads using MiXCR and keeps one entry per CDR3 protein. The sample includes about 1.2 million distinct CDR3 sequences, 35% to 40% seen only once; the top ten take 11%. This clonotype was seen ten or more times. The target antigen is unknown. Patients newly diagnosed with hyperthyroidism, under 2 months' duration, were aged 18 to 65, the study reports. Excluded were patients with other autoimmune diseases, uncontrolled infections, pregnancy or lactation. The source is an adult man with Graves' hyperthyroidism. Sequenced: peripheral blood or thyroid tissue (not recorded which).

CDR3 sequence reads: CASSRDGSSYNSPLHF. Written as DNA, the CDR3 is TGTGCCAGCAGCCGGGACGGAAGCTCCTATAATTCACCCCTCCACTTT. The chain couples TRBV7-2 to TRBJ1-6; weak D call: TRBD1 (5 bases). V lost 5 bases to trimming and J lost 0 bases, with 11 bases between them. Germline CDR1 reads SGHTA; CDR2 reads FQGNSA. The CDR3 length is 16 residues.